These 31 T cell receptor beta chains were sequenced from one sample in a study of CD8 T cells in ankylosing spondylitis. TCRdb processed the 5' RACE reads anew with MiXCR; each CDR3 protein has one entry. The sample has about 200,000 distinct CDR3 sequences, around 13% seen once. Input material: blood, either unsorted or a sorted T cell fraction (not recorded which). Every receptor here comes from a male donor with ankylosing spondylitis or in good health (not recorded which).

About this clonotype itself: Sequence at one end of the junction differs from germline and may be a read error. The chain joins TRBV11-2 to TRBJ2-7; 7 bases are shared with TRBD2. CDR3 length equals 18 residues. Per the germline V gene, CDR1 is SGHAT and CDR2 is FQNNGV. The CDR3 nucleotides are TGTGCCAGCACCTTAATCGAGCGGGGACTTCTCCTCTTTAACGAGCAGTACTTC. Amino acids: CASTLIERGLLLFNEQYF. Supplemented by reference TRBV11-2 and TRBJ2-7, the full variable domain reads EAGVAQSPRYKIIEKRQSVAFWCNPISGHATLYWYQQILGQGPKLLIQFQNNGVVDDSQLPKDRFSAERLKGVDSTLKIQPAKLEDSAVYLCASTLIERGLLLFNEQYFGPGTRLTVT.

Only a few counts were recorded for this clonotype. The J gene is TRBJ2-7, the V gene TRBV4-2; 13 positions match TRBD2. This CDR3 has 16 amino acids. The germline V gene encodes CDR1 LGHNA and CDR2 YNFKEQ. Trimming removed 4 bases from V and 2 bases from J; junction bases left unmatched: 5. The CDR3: CASSPGTSGETYEQYF. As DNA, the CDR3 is TGTGCCAGCAGCCCGGGGACTAGCGGGGAGACCTACGAGCAGTACTTC.

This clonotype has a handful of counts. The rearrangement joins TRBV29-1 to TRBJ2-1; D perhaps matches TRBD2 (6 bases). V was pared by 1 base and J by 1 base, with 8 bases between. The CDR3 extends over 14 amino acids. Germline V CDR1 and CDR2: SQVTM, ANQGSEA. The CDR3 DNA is TGCAGCGTTGAAGGGCGGGGATCCTACAATGAGCAGTTCTTC. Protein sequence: CSVEGRGSYNEQFF.

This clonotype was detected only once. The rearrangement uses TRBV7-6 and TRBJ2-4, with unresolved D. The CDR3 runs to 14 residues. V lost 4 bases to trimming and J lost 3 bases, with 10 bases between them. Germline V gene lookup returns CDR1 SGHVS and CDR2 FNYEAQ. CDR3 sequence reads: CASSSPGGKNIQYF. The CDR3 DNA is TGTGCCAGCAGCTCACCTGGTGGCAAAAACATTCAGTACTTC.

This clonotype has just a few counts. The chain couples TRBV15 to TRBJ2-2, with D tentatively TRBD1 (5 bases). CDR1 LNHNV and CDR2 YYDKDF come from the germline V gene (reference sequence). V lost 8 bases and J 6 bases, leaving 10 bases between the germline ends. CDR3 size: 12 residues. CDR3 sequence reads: CATLSGSGELFF. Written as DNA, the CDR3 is TGTGCCACCCTGTCAGGGTCCGGGGAGCTGTTTTTT.

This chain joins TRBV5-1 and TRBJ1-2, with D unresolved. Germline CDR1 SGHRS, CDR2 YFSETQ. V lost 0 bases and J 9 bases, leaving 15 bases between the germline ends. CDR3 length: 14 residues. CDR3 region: CASSLDRLSYSYTF. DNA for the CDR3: TGCGCCAGCAGCTTGGATCGGCTTTCGTATAGCTACACCTTC.

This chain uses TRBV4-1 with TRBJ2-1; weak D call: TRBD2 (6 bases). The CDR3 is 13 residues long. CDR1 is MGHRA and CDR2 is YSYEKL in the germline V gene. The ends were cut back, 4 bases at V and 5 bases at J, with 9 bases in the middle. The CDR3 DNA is TGCGCCAGCAGCCCACGCGGGAACAATGAGCAGTTCTTC. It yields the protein CASSPRGNNEQFF.

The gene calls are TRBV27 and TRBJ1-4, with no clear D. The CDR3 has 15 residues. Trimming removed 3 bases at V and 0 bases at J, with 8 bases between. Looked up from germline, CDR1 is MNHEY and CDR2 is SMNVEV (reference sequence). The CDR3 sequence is CASSLKFPTNEKLFF. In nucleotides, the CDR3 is TGTGCCAGCAGTTTGAAGTTCCCAACTAATGAAAAACTGTTTTTT.

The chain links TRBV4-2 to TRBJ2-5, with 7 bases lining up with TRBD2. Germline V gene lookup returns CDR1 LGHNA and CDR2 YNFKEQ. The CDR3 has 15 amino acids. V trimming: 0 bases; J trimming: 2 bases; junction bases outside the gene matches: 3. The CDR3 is CASSQDWEGQETQYF. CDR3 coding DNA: TGTGCCAGCAGCCAAGACTGGGAGGGACAAGAGACCCAGTACTTC.

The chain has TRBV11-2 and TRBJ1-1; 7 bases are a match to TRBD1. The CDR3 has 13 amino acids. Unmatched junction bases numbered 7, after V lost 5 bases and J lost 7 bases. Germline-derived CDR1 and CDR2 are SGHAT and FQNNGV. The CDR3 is CASSRTGAVEAFF. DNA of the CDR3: TGTGCCAGCAGCCGCACAGGGGCTGTTGAAGCTTTCTTT.

This CDR3 reads CASRPEGNTEAFF. CDR3 nucleotides: TGTGCCAGCAGGCCCGAAGGCAACACTGAAGCTTTCTTT. The J gene is TRBJ1-1, the V gene TRBV7-8; D remains unclear. Germline V CDR1 and CDR2: SGHVS, FQNEAQ. The V end was cut by 6 bases, the J end by 2 bases, with 10 bases between. The CDR3 loop spans 13 amino acids.

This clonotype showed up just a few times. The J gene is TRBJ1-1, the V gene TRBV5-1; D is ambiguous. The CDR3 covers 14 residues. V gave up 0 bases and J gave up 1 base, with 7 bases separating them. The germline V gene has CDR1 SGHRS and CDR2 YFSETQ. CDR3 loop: CASSLGFENTEAFF. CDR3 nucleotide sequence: TGCGCCAGCAGCTTGGGGTTCGAGAACACTGAAGCTTTCTTT.

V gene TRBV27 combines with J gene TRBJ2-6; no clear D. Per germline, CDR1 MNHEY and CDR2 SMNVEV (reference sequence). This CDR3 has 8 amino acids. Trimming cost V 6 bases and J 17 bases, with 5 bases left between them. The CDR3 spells CASSPVTF. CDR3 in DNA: TGTGCCAGCAGCCCCGTGACTTTC.

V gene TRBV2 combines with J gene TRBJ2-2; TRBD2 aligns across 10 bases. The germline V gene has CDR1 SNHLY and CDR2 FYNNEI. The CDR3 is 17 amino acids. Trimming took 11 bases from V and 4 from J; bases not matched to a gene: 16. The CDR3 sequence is CACCLYEAGGGTGELFF. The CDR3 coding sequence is TGTGCCTGCTGTTTATATGAAGCGGGAGGGGGCACCGGGGAGCTGTTTTTT.

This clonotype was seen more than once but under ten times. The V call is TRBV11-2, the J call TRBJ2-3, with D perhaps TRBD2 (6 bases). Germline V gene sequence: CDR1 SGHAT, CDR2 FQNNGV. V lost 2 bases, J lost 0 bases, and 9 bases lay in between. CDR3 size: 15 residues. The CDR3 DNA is TGTGCCAGCAGCTTATCACGGGGGAGCACAGATACGCAGTATTTT. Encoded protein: CASSLSRGSTDTQYF.

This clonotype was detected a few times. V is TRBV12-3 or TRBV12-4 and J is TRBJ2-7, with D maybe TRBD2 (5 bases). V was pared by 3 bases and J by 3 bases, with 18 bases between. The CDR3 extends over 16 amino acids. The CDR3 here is CASSLGPPGEVYEQYF. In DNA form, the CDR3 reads TGTGCCAGCAGTTTGGGTCCCCCCGGGGAAGTCTACGAGCAGTACTTC.

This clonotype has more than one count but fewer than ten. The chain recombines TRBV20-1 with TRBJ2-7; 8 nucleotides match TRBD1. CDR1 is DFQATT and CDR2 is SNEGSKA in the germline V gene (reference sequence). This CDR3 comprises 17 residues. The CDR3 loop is CCARSLPRDRLSYEQYF. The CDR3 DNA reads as TGCTGCGCTAGATCATTGCCCCGGGACAGGCTTTCCTACGAGCAGTACTTC.

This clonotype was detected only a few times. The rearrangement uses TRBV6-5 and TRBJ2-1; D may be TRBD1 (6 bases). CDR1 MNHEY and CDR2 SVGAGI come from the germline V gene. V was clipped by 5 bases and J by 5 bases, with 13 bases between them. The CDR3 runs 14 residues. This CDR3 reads CASSNDRTHNEQFF. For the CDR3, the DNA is TGTGCCAGCAGTAACGACAGGACCCACAATGAGCAGTTCTTC.

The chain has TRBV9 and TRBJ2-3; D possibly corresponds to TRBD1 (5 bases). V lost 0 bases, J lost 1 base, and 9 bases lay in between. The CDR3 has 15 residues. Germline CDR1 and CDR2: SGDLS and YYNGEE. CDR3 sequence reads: CASSVEGARTDTQYF. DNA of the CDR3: TGTGCCAGCAGCGTAGAAGGGGCCCGCACAGATACGCAGTATTTT.

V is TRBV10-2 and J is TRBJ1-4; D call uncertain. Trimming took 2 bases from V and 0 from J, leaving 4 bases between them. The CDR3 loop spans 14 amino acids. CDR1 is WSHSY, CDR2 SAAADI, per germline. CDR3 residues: CASSEAATNEKLFF. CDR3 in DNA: TGCGCCAGCAGTGAGGCCGCAACTAATGAAAAACTGTTTTTT.

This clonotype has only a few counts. The CDR3 DNA is TGTGCCAGCAGTTTCCCCGTGGGGGAGGAGACCAAAAACATTCAGTACTTC. Amino acids: CASSFPVGEETKNIQYF. This sequence joins TRBV12-3 or TRBV12-4 and TRBJ2-4; a possible D gene is TRBD2 (6 bases). The CDR3 has 17 residues. Trimming took 3 bases from V and 2 from J, leaving 17 bases between them.

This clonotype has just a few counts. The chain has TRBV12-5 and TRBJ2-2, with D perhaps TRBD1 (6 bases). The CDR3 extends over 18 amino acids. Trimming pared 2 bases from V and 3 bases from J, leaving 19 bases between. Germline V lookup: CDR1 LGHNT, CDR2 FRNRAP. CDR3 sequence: CASGLPPDSLKDTGELFF. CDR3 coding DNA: TGTGCTAGTGGTTTGCCACCGGACAGCTTGAAAGACACCGGGGAGCTGTTTTTT. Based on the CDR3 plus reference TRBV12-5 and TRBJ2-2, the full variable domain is DARVTQTPRHKVTEMGQEVTMRCQPILGHNTVFWYRQTMMQGLELLAYFRNRAPLDDSGMPKDRFSAEMPDATLATLKIQPSEPRDSAVYFCASGLPPDSLKDTGELFFGEGSRLTVL.

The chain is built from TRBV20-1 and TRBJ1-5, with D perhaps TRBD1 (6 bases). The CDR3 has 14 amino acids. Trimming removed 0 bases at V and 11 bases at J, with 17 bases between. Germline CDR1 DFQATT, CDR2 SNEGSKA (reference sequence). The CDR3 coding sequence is TGCAGTGCTAGAGATAGGGGGGGGGCGGCTTCCCAGCATTTT. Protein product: CSARDRGGAASQHF.

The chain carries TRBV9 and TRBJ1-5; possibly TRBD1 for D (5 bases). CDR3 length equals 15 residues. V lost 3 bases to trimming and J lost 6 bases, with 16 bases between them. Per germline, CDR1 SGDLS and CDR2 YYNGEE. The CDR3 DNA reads TGTGCCAGCAGCGAGGGGTTGGCGGAGGGTCAGCCCCAGCATTTT. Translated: CASSEGLAEGQPQHF.

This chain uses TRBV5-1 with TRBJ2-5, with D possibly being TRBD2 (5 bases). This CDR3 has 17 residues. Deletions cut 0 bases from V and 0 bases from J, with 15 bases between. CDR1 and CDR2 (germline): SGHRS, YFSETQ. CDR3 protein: CASSLGAGGLNQETQYF. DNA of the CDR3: TGCGCCAGCAGCTTGGGGGCAGGCGGACTCAACCAAGAGACCCAGTACTTC.

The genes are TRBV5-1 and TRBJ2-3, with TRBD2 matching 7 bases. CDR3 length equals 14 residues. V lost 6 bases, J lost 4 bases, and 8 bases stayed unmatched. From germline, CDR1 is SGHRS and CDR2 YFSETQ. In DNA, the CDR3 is TGCGCCAGCACTGTGACTAGCTCGGCAGATACGCAGTATTTT. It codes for CASTVTSSADTQYF.

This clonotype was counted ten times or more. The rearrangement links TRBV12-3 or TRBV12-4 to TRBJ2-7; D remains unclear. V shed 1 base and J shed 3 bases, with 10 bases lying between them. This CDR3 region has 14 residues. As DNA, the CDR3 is TGTGCCAGCAGTTTAGTAGGATCGTACTACGAGCAGTACTTC. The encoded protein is CASSLVGSYYEQYF.

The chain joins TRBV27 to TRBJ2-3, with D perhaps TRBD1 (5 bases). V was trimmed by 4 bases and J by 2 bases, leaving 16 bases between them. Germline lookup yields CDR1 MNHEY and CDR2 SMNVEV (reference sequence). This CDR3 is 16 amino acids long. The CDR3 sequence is CASSSLSGIPTDTQYF. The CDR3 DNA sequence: TGTGCCAGCAGTTCCTTATCAGGGATTCCCACAGATACGCAGTATTTT.

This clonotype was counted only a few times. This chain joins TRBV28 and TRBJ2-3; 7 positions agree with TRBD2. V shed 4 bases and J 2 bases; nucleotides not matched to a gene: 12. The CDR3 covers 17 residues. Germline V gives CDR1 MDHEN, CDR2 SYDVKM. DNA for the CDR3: TGTGCCAGCAGTTCAGTAGCGGGCCTGGTAATCACAGATACGCAGTATTTT. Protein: CASSSVAGLVITDTQYF.

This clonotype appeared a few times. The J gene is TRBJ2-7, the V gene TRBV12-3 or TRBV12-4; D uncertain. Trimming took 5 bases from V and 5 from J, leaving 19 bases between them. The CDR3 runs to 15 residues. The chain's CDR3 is CASSPRFVPWDEQYF. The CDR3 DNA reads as TGTGCCAGCAGTCCTAGGTTTGTCCCTTGGGACGAGCAGTACTTC.

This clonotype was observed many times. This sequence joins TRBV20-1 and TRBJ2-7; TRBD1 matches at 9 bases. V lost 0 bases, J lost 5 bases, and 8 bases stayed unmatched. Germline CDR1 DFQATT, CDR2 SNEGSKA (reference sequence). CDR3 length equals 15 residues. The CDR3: CSARDIGTGYNEQYF. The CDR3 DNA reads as TGCAGTGCTAGAGATATAGGGACAGGGTACAACGAGCAGTACTTC.